These 11 T cell receptor beta chains share one sample of origin, sequenced in a study of PD-1 blockade in classical Hodgkin lymphoma. Clones were read by immunoSEQ multiplex PCR, and TCRdb kept only the in-frame ones, dropping some. Among more than 95,000 clones listed, roughly 89% were seen once. Specified time point: cycle 4 day 1 (C4D1), after five to seven weeks of nivolumab. Every single patient, without exception, relapsed after autologous stem cell transplantation, and brentuximab vedotin exposure varied. The sequences come from peripheral blood mononuclear cells (PBMCs), collected before the fourth cycle of nivolumab. The origin of the receptors is a human donor with classical Hodgkin lymphoma.

CDR3 in DNA: TGTGCCAGCAGAAAATGGGGGGGCGACTCCTACGAGCAGTACTTC. Its protein product is CASRKWGGDSYEQYF. The chain employs TRBV28 and TRBJ2-7, with D possibly matching TRBD2 (7 bases). The CDR3 sequence is 15 residues long. The ends were cut back, 6 bases at V and 0 bases at J, with 15 bases in the middle. Per germline, CDR1 MDHEN and CDR2 SYDVKM. Full variable domain (rest looked up from reference TRBV28 and TRBJ2-7): DVKVTQSSRYLVKRTGEKVFLECVQDMDHENMFWYRQDPGLGLRLIYFSYDVKMKEKGDIPEGYSVSREKKERFSLILESASTNQTSMYLCASRKWGGDSYEQYFGPGTRLTVT.

V usage is TRBV19 and J usage is TRBJ2-7; maybe TRBD2 (6 bases). The CDR3 has 14 residues. Germline-derived CDR1 and CDR2 are LNHDA and SQIVND (reference sequence). Trimming shortened V by 3 bases and J by 6 bases, and 15 bases separated the two germline ends. Here the CDR3 reads CASSIAGSGLEQYF. The DNA of the CDR3 is TGTGCCAGTAGTATTGCCGGGAGCGGCCTCGAGCAGTACTTC.

The chain employs TRBV13 and TRBJ1-2; D not resolved. The germline gives CDR1 PRHDT, CDR2 FYEKMQ (reference sequence). The CDR3 totals 14 residues. Trimming stripped 5 bases from V and 0 bases from J, with 10 bases between. In DNA form, the CDR3 reads TGTGCCAGCAGCCCAGGCAGAGCTAACTATGGCTACACCTTC. This gives the protein CASSPGRANYGYTF. Complete variable domain (other parts from reference TRBV13 and TRBJ1-2): AAGVIQSPRHLIKEKRETATLKCYPIPRHDTVYWYQQGPGQDPQFLISFYEKMQSDKGSIPDRFSAQQFSDYHSELNMSSLELGDSALYFCASSPGRANYGYTFGSGTRLTVV.

This rearrangement joins TRBV7-2 to TRBJ2-3; TRBD2 agrees at 12 bases. Losses at the gene ends were 2 bases for V and 3 bases for J; bases not matched to a gene: 9. Germline CDR1 reads SGHTA; CDR2 reads FQGNSA. This CDR3 is 18 amino acids long. The CDR3 spells CASSLIALAGGPTDTQYF. In nucleotides, the CDR3 is TGTGCCAGCAGCTTAATCGCCCTAGCGGGAGGGCCAACAGATACGCAGTATTTT.

The chain employs TRBV30 and TRBJ1-1, with D uncertain. Germline CDR1 and CDR2: GTSNPN and SVGIG (reference sequence). The CDR3 covers 14 residues. Trimming took off 3 bases at V and 4 bases at J, with 15 bases between the two ends. The CDR3 DNA follows: TGTGCCTGGAGGGCTGACATCAGATTCACTGAAGCTTTCTTT. Its translation is CAWRADIRFTEAFF.

This chain joins TRBV18 and TRBJ2-7, with 10 bases matching TRBD1. Germline-derived CDR1 and CDR2 are KGHSH and LQKENI. This CDR3 has 15 amino acids. Trimming removed 6 bases from V and 2 bases from J; junction bases left unmatched: 7. This CDR3 reads CASSSEGTGAYEQYF. The CDR3 DNA is TGTGCCAGCTCCTCCGAAGGGACAGGGGCCTACGAGCAGTACTTC.

This chain uses TRBV5-6 with TRBJ2-7; D gene unclear. Trimming removed 3 bases at V and 5 bases at J, with 15 bases between. Germline V CDR1 and CDR2: SGHDT, YYEEEE. The CDR3 is made up of 14 amino acids. Here the CDR3 DNA reads TGTGCCAGCAGCTGGGTAGTAAGGTTCCACGAGCAGTACTTC. It is translated as CASSWVVRFHEQYF.

This clone was observed a few times. The V call is TRBV7-9, the J call TRBJ2-1; D gene uncertain. Germline V gives CDR1 SEHNR, CDR2 FQNEAQ (reference sequence). V was clipped by 5 bases and J by 0 bases, with 11 bases between them. This CDR3 is built from 15 residues. The CDR3 spells CASSPRLSSYNEQFF. CDR3 DNA sequence: TGTGCCAGCAGCCCAAGATTGAGCTCCTACAATGAGCAGTTCTTC.

This clone was detected only once. V and J are TRBV7-9 and TRBJ1-6; TRBD1 matches at 8 bases. The V gene end was trimmed by 1 base and the J gene end by 5 bases; junction bases not matched to a gene: 1. Germline V gives CDR1 SEHNR, CDR2 FQNEAQ (reference sequence). This CDR3 spans 15 amino acids. The CDR3 DNA reads TGTGCCAGCAGCTTAGGGACAGGGAATAATTCACCCCTCCACTTT. Protein product: CASSLGTGNNSPLHF.

This clone has only one observation. Here the CDR3 DNA reads TGTGCCAGCACCTCGGGACAGGCTAGGGGGAACACTGAAGCTTTCTTT. Translated: CASTSGQARGNTEAFF. The V and J genes are TRBV28 and TRBJ1-1; 8 bases are a match to TRBD1. Unmatched junction bases numbered 11, after V lost 7 bases and J lost 1 base. CDR3 length: 16 amino acids. The germline CDR1 and CDR2 sequences are MDHEN and SYDVKM.

Regarding this clone: The sample carries other DNA sequences with the same CDR3. The CDR3 reads CASSLLAGGYNEQFF. CDR3 DNA: TGTGCCAGCAGCTTACTAGCGGGAGGCTACAATGAGCAGTTCTTC. V and J are TRBV6-5 and TRBJ2-1; 12 bases match TRBD2. From germline, CDR1 is MNHEY and CDR2 SVGAGI. The CDR3 is 15 amino acids. The J segment lost 3 bases and the V segment lost 6 bases, leaving 3 bases of the junction unmatched.